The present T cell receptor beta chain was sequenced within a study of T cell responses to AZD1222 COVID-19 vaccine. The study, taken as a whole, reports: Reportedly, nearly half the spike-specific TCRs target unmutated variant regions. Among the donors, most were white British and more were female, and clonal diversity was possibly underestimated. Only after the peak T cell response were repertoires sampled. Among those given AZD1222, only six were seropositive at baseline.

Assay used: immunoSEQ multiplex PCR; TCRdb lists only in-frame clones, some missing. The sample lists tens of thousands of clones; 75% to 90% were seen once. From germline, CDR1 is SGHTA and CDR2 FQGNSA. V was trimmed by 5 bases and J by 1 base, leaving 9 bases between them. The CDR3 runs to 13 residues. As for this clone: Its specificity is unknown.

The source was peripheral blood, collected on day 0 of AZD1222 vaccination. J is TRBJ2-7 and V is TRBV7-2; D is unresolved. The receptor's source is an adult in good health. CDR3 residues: CASSPSRSYEQYF. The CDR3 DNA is TGTGCCAGCAGCCCCTCTAGGTCCTACGAGCAGTACTTC.